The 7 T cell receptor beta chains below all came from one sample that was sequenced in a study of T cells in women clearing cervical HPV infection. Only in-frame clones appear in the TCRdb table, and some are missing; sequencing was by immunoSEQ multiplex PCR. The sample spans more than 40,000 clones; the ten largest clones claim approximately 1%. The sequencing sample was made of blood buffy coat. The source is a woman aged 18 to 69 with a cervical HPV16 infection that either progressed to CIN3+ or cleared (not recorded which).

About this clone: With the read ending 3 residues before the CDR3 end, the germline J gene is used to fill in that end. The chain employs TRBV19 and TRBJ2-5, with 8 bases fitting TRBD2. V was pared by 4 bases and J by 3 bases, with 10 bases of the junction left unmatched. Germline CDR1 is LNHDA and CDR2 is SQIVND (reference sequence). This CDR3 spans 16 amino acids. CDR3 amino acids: CASSRLSGGRKETQYF. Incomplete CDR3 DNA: TGTGCCAGTAGTAGACTCAGCGGGGGACGGAAAGAGACC.

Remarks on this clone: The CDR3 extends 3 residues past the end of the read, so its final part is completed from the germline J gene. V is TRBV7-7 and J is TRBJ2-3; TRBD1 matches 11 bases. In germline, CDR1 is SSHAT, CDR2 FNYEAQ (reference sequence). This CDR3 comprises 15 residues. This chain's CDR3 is CASGPGDRGTDTQYF. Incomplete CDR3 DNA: TGTGCTAGCGGCCCCGGGGACAGGGGGACAGATACG.

The CDR3 bases that were read are TGTGCCAGCAGCCGTCCCGGGACAGGGGGCGATGGC. Amino acids: CASSRPGTGGDG. The complete CDR3 reads CASSRPGTGGDGYTF. The chain uses TRBV5-4 and TRBJ1-2, with TRBD1 matching 12 bases. Read coverage stops 3 residues before the CDR3 terminus; the germline J gene supplies the remainder. Unmatched junction bases numbered 7, after V lost 4 bases and J lost 6 bases. The length of the CDR3 is 15 residues. In germline, CDR1 is SGHNT, CDR2 YYREEE (reference sequence).

CDR3 bases read: TGTGCCAGCAGCTTAGCGAAGCGGTACACAGATACG. Translation gives CASSLAKRYTDT. The CDR3 in full is CASSLAKRYTDTQYF. The rearrangement joins TRBV7-2 to TRBJ2-3; D perhaps matches TRBD2 (5 bases). The CDR3 end is not reached by the read, which stops 3 residues before it; the germline J gene fills it in. CDR1 SGHTA and CDR2 FQGNSA come from the germline V gene. Trimming left V 0 bases short and J 2 bases short, with 9 bases between. The CDR3 contains 15 residues.

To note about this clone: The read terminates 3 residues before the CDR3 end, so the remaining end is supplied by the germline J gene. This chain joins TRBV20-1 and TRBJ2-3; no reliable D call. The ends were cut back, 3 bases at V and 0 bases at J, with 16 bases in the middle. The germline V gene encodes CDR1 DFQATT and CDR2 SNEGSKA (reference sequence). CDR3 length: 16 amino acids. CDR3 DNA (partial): TGCAGTGCTAGTATCCCGGCCAGGTTAAGCACAGATACG. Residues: CSASIPARLSTDT. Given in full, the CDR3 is CSASIPARLSTDTQYF.

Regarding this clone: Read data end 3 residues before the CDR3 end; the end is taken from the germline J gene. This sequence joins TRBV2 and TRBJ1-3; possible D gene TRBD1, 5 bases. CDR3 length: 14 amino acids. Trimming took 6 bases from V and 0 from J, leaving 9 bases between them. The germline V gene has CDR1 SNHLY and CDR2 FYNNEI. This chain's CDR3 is CASRKGASGNTIYF. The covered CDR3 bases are TGTGCCAGCAGGAAAGGGGCCTCTGGAAACACC.

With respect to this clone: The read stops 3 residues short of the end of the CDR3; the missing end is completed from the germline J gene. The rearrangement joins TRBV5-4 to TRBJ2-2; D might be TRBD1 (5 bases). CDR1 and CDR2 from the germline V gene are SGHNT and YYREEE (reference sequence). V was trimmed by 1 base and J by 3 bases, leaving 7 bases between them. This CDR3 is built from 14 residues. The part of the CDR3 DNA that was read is TGTGCCAGCAGCTTGCCACAGGACACCGGGGAG. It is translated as CASSLPQDTGE. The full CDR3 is CASSLPQDTGELFF.